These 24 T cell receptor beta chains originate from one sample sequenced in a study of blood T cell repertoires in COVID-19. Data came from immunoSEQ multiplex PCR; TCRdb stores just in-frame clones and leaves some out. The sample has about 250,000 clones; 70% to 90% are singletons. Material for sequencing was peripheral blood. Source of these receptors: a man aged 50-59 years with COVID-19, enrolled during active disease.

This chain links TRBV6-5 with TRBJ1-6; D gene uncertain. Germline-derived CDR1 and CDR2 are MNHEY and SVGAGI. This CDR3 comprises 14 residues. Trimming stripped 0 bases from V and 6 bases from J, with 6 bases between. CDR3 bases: TGTGCCAGCAGTTACTCGGCGGCTAATTCACCCCTCCACTTT. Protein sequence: CASSYSAANSPLHF.

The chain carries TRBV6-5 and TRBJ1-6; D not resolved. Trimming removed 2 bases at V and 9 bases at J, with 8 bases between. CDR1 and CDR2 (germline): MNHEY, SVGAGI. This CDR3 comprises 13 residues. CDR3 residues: CASSYDSTSPLHF. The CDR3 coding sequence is TGTGCCAGCAGTTACGATAGTACTTCACCCCTCCACTTT.

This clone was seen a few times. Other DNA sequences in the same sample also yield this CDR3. The CDR3 DNA is TGCGCCAGCAGCTTGGGGCCGGGACAGGGGGCTTACGAGCAGTACTTC. This sequence encodes CASSLGPGQGAYEQYF. The V gene is TRBV5-1, the J gene TRBJ2-7; 12 bases line up with TRBD1. The CDR3 contains 16 residues. Germline CDR1 reads SGHRS; CDR2 reads YFSETQ. V shed 0 bases, J shed 4 bases, and the junction held 5 bases outside the gene matches. The full variable domain, its missing parts supplied by reference TRBV5-1 and TRBJ2-7, is KAGVTQTPRYLIKTRGQQVTLSCSPISGHRSVSWYQQTPGQGLQFLFEYFSETQRNKGNFPGRFSGRQFSNSRSEMNVSTLELGDSALYLCASSLGPGQGAYEQYFGPGTRLTVT.

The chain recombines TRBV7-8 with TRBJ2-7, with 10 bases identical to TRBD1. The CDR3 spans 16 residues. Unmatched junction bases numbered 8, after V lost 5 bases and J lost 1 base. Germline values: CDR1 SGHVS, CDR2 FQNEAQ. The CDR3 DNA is TGTGCCAGCAGCCTAAGGACAGGGGGTGCGTCCTACGAGCAGTACTTC. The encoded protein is CASSLRTGGASYEQYF.

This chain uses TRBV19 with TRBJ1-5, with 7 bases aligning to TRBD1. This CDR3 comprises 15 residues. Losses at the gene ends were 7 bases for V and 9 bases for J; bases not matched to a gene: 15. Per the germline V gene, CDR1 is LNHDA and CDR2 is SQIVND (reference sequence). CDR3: CASNPGGRGVPPQHF. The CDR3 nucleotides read TGTGCCAGTAATCCAGGGGGGAGAGGGGTACCGCCCCAGCATTTT.

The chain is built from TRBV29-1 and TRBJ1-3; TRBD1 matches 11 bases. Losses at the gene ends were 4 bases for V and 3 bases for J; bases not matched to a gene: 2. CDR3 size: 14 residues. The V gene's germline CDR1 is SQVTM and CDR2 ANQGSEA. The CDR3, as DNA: TGCAGCGTTGCGGACAGGGGGCTTGGAAACACCATATATTTT. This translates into CSVADRGLGNTIYF.

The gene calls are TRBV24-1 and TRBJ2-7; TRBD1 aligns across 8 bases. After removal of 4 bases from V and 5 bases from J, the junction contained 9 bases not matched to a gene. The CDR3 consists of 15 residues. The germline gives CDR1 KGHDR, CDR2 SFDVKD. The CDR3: CATSDTRTGLDEQYF. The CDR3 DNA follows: TGTGCCACCAGTGACACACGGACAGGGTTGGACGAGCAGTACTTC.

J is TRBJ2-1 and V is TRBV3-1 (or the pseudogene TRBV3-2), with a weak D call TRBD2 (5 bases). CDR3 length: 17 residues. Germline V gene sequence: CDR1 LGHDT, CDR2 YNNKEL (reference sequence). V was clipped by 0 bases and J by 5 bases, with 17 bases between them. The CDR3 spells CASSQDNRELVHNEQFF. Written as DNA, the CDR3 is TGTGCCAGCAGCCAAGATAATAGGGAACTAGTCCACAATGAGCAGTTCTTC.

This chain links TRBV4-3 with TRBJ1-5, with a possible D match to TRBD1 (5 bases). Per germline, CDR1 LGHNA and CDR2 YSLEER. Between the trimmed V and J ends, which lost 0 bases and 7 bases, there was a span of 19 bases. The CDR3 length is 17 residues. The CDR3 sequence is CASSQESIRVGGQPQHF. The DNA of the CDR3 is TGCGCCAGCAGCCAAGAGTCGATCAGGGTAGGAGGGCAGCCCCAGCATTTT.

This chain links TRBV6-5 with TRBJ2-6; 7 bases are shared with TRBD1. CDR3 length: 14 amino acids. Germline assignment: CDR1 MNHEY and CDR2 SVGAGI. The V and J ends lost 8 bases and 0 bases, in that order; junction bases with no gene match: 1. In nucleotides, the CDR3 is TGTGCCAGCGACAGGGTCTCTGGGGCCAACGTCCTGACTTTC. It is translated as CASDRVSGANVLTF.

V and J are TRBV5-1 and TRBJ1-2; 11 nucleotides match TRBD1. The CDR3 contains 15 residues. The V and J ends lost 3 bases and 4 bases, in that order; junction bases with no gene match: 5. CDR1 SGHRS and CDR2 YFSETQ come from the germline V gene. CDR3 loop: CASSSGDRGVYGYTF. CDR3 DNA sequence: TGCGCCAGCAGCTCCGGGGACAGGGGGGTCTATGGCTACACCTTC.

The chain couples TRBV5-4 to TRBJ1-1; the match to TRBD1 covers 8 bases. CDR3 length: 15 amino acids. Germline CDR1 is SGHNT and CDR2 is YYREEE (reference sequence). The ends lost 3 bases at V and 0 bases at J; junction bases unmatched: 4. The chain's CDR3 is CASSSLTGVNTEAFF. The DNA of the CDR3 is TGTGCCAGCAGCTCTCTGACAGGGGTGAACACTGAAGCTTTCTTT.

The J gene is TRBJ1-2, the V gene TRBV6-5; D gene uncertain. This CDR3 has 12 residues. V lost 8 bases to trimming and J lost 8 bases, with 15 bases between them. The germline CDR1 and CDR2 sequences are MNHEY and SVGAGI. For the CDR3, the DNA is TGTGCCAGCCGAACGGGTAATTCAGGCTACACCTTC. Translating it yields CASRTGNSGYTF.

The CDR3 nucleotides read TGTGCCAGCAGTCCTAGCGGGGGGGTAATTACCTACAATGAGCAGTTCTTC. It translates to CASSPSGGVITYNEQFF. The chain has TRBV11-2 and TRBJ2-1; 12 bases line up with TRBD2. V was pared by 6 bases and J by 2 bases, with 8 bases of the junction left unmatched. Germline CDR1 SGHAT, CDR2 FQNNGV. The CDR3 spans 17 residues.

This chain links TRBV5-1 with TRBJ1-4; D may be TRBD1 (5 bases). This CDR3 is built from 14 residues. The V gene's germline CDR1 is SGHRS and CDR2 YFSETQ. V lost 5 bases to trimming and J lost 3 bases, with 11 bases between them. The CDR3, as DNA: TGCGCCAGCAGGGAGGGGCAGCCTAATGAAAAACTGTTTTTT. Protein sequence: CASREGQPNEKLFF. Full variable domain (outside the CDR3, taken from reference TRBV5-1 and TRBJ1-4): KAGVTQTPRYLIKTRGQQVTLSCSPISGHRSVSWYQQTPGQGLQFLFEYFSETQRNKGNFPGRFSGRQFSNSRSEMNVSTLELGDSALYLCASREGQPNEKLFFGSGTQLSVL.

The CDR3 sequence is CASSQGQGNTIYF. As DNA, the CDR3 is TGCGCCAGCAGCCAGGGACAAGGAAACACCATATATTTT. The V gene is TRBV5-1, the J gene TRBJ1-3; D may be TRBD1 (6 bases). This CDR3 is 13 amino acids long. Germline CDR1 SGHRS, CDR2 YFSETQ. V dropped 4 bases and J dropped 4 bases, with 9 bases sitting between them.

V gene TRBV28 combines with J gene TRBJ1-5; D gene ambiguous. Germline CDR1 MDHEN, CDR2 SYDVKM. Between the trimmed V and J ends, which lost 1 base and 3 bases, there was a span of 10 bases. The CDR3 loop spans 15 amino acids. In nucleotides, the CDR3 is TGTGCCAGCAGTTTATTTCGGGAACCCAATCAGCCCCAGCATTTT. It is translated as CASSLFREPNQPQHF.

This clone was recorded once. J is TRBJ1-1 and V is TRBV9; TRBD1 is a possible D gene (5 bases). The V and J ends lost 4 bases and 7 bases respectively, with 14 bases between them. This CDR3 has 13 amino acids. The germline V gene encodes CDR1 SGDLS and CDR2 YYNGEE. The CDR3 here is CASSISPGFEAFF. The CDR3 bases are TGTGCCAGCAGCATAAGTCCAGGGTTTGAAGCTTTCTTT.

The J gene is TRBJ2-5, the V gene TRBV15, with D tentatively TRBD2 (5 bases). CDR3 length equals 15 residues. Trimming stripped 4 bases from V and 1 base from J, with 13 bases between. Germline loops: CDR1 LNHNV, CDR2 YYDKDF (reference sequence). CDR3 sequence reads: CATSKKLEGQETQYF. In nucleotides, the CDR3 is TGTGCCACCAGCAAGAAACTAGAGGGCCAAGAGACCCAGTACTTC.

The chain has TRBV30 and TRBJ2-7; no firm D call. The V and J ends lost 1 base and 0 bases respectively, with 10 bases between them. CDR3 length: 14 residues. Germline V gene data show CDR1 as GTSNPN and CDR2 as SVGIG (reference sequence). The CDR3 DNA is TGTGCCTGGAGTGGCGGCGCCCTCTCCTACGAGCAGTACTTC. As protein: CAWSGGALSYEQYF.

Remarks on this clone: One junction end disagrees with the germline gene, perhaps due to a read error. The CDR3 region is CATSDPGNSEAFF. The CDR3 region has the DNA TGTGCCACCAGTGATCCCGGGAACTCTGAAGCTTTCTTT. The chain recombines TRBV24-1 with TRBJ1-1; D remains ambiguous. Germline loops: CDR1 KGHDR, CDR2 SFDVKD. The CDR3 is 13 residues long.

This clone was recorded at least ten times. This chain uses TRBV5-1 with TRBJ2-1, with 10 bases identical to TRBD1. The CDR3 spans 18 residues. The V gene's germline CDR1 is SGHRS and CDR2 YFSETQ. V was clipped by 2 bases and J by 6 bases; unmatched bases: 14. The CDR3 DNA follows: TGCGCCAGCAGCTTTGGAATCCCCCGGGACAGGGGTGGCAATGAGCAGTTCTTC. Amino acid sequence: CASSFGIPRDRGGNEQFF.

The CDR3 region has the DNA TGTGCCAACACAGGGCGAATCACTGAAGCTTTCTTT. This codes for CANTGRITEAFF. V is TRBV2 and J is TRBJ1-1; possible D gene TRBD1, 6 bases. The CDR3 covers 12 residues. The V gene's germline CDR1 is SNHLY and CDR2 FYNNEI. The V and J ends lost 10 bases and 4 bases respectively, with 13 bases between them.

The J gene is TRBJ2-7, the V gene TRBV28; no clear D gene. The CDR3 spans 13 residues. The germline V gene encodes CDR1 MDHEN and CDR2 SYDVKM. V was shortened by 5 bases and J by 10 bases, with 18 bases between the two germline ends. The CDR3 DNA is TGTGCCAGCAGTGCTCCCGACGAGCGCACTCAGTACTTC. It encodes CASSAPDERTQYF.